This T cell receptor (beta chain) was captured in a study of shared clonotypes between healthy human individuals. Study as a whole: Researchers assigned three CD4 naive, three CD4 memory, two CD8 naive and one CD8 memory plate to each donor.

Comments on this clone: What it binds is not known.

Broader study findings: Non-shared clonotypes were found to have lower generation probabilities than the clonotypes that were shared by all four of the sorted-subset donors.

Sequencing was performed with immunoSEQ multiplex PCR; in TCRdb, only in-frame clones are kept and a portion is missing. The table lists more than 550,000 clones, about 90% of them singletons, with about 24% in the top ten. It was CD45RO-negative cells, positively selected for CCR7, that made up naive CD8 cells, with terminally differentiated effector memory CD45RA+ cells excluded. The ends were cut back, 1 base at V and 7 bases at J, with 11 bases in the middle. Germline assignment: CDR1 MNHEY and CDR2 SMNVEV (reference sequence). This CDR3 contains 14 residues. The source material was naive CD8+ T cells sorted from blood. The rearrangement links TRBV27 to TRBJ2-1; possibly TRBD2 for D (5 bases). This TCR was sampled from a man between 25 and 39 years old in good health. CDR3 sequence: CASSLFRTRNEQFF. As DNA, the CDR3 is TGTGCCAGCAGTTTATTTAGGACTCGTAATGAGCAGTTCTTC.